The rows below give T cell receptor beta chains drawn from one sample of a study of T cells expressing NK-cell markers. TCRdb reanalyzed the 5' RACE reads and collapses them to one entry per CDR3 protein, without DNA. This sample's clone table lists about 160,000 distinct CDR3 sequences. Source material: blood T cells: a sorted CD56 or NKG2C T cell subset, CD4+ or CD8+ T cells, or bulk PBMC T cells (not recorded which). The receptor source for this set is a man aged 18 to 69 in good health. Each CDR3 is given with its conserved first and last residue. Each record gives: J gene, clone size, V gene, CDR3 protein. A row's size may be missing; if present it is once, few, many or a size class.

J gene: TRBJ2-7
clone size: .
V gene: TRBV10-2
CDR3 protein: CASSDLWTVDEQYF

J gene: TRBJ2-5
clone size: .
V gene: TRBV3-1
CDR3 protein: CASSQDEGNRLFQETQYF

J gene: TRBJ2-7
clone size: .
V gene: TRBV6-1
CDR3 protein: CASSPRVSSSYEQYF

J gene: TRBJ2-7
clone size: .
V gene: TRBV19
CDR3 protein: CASRPIAGGYEQYF

J gene: TRBJ2-7
clone size: .
V gene: TRBV20-1
CDR3 protein: CSASPSERPYEQYF

J gene: TRBJ1-4
clone size: .
V gene: TRBV3-1
CDR3 protein: CASSQMDRGKEKLFF

J gene: TRBJ1-6
clone size: .
V gene: TRBV13
CDR3 protein: CASSSSGRGSPLHF

J gene: TRBJ1-3
clone size: .
V gene: TRBV7-9
CDR3 protein: CASSDWTDENTIYF

J gene: TRBJ2-2
clone size: .
V gene: TRBV15
CDR3 protein: CATSRDRGPTPNTGELFF

J gene: TRBJ2-7
clone size: .
V gene: TRBV9
CDR3 protein: CASSLSWGAYEQYF

J gene: TRBJ2-1
clone size: .
V gene: TRBV15
CDR3 protein: CATSSAGNYNEQFF

J gene: TRBJ2-3
clone size: .
V gene: TRBV2
CDR3 protein: CASSRQPFSGGTSITDTQYF

J gene: TRBJ2-3
clone size: .
V gene: TRBV2
CDR3 protein: CASRWGGQARTDTQYF

J gene: TRBJ2-5
clone size: .
V gene: TRBV7-9
CDR3 protein: CASRKVGARETQYF

J gene: TRBJ2-5
clone size: .
V gene: TRBV28
CDR3 protein: CASSSWTGGAGETQYF

J gene: TRBJ2-2
clone size: .
V gene: TRBV4-1
CDR3 protein: CASSQGDRAVRKLFF

J gene: TRBJ1-1
clone size: .
V gene: TRBV12-3/TRBV12-4
CDR3 protein: CASSLTGGFMNTEAFF

J gene: TRBJ2-7
clone size: .
V gene: TRBV6-1
CDR3 protein: CASSPNAISPYEQYF

J gene: TRBJ2-2
clone size: .
V gene: TRBV21-1
CDR3 protein: CASTGTGGDTGELFF

J gene: TRBJ1-6
clone size: .
V gene: TRBV4-2
CDR3 protein: CASSQDGPYNSPLHF

J gene: TRBJ1-1
clone size: .
V gene: TRBV27
CDR3 protein: CASRDEFRNTEAFF

J gene: TRBJ2-5
clone size: .
V gene: TRBV4-2
CDR3 protein: CASSQDHRGLGTQYF

J gene: TRBJ1-3
clone size: .
V gene: TRBV6-1
CDR3 protein: CASKTTSVSSGNTIYF

J gene: TRBJ2-6
clone size: .
V gene: TRBV7-9
CDR3 protein: CASSPVGSGANVLTF

J gene: TRBJ2-3
clone size: .
V gene: TRBV7-7
CDR3 protein: CASSLGLPGGDTQYF

J gene: TRBJ1-1
clone size: .
V gene: TRBV2
CDR3 protein: CARKTENTEAFF

J gene: TRBJ1-1
clone size: .
V gene: TRBV20-1
CDR3 protein: CSAREARANTEAFF

J gene: TRBJ1-2
clone size: .
V gene: TRBV27
CDR3 protein: CASSLSELNPYTF

J gene: TRBJ2-5
clone size: .
V gene: TRBV6-1
CDR3 protein: CASSPTSLAVETQYF

J gene: TRBJ2-2
clone size: .
V gene: TRBV7-9
CDR3 protein: CASSLTAGVDTGELFF

J gene: TRBJ1-1
clone size: medium-sized
V gene: TRBV19
CDR3 protein: CASSIQNGPAEAFF

J gene: TRBJ1-5
clone size: .
V gene: TRBV7-9
CDR3 protein: CASSSYVGQGQPQHF

J gene: TRBJ1-1
clone size: .
V gene: TRBV5-1
CDR3 protein: CASSLSGQLMNTEAFF

J gene: TRBJ2-7
clone size: .
V gene: TRBV5-4
CDR3 protein: CASSSTDNEQYF

J gene: TRBJ2-5
clone size: .
V gene: TRBV18
CDR3 protein: CASSDRGGYQETQYF

J gene: TRBJ1-5
clone size: .
V gene: TRBV29-1
CDR3 protein: CSVTTQGAVDQPQHF

J gene: TRBJ2-2
clone size: .
V gene: TRBV9
CDR3 protein: CASSAPGQGLDGELFF

J gene: TRBJ1-6
clone size: .
V gene: TRBV20-1
CDR3 protein: CSAFGDDRGLSPLHF